These 22 T cell receptor beta chains were all obtained from the same sample, sequenced in a study of blood T cell repertoires in COVID-19. Assay: immunoSEQ multiplex PCR; the TCRdb copy retains only in-frame clones and omits some. The sample lists 150,000 to 200,000 clones, around two thirds occurring once. Material: peripheral blood. The source is a woman of 80 years or more with acute or convalescent COVID-19.

The chain uses TRBV6-5 and TRBJ2-7; 8 bases match TRBD1. This CDR3 contains 14 residues. The V segment lost 2 bases and the J segment 4 bases; nucleotides outside the gene matches: 4. Germline assignment: CDR1 MNHEY and CDR2 SVGAGI. This CDR3 reads CASSYTRGRYEQYF. The CDR3 coding sequence is TGTGCCAGCAGTTACACCAGGGGGCGTTACGAGCAGTACTTC.

The chain employs TRBV30 and TRBJ2-6; D might be TRBD1 (6 bases). The CDR3 covers 13 residues. V was shortened by 6 bases and J by 1 base, with 7 bases between the two germline ends. Germline V gene data show CDR1 as GTSNPN and CDR2 as SVGIG (reference sequence). As DNA, the CDR3 is TGTGCCTGTACAGGGTCTGGGGCCAACGTCCTGACTTTC. Encoded protein: CACTGSGANVLTF.

The chain couples TRBV7-9 to TRBJ2-3; TRBD1 might be the D (6 bases). The V end lost 8 bases, the J end lost 0 bases, and 15 bases lay between the germline ends. This CDR3 comprises 15 residues. Looked up from germline, CDR1 is SEHNR and CDR2 is FQNEAQ (reference sequence). DNA of the CDR3: TGTGCCAGCCGACAGGACTCTACTAGCACAGATACGCAGTATTTT. Protein: CASRQDSTSTDTQYF.

The rearrangement links TRBV19 to TRBJ2-6; unclear D gene. The CDR3 is made up of 16 amino acids. Germline V CDR1 and CDR2: LNHDA, SQIVND (reference sequence). Trimming took 6 bases from V and 0 from J, leaving 12 bases between them. This CDR3 is CASSRDSSSGANVLTF. CDR3 nucleotide sequence: TGTGCCAGTAGCAGAGACTCGAGCTCTGGGGCCAACGTCCTGACTTTC.

This sequence joins TRBV5-1 and TRBJ2-7; 8 bases map to TRBD1. V dropped 7 bases and J dropped 5; count of bases not matched to a gene: 14. This CDR3 contains 15 residues. The germline CDR1 and CDR2 sequences are SGHRS and YFSETQ. The CDR3 sequence is CASRLDQGAVNEQYF. In nucleotides, the CDR3 is TGCGCCAGCCGTCTCGACCAGGGGGCGGTTAACGAGCAGTACTTC.

This chain links TRBV7-9 with TRBJ1-2, with TRBD1 matching over 7 bases. The CDR3 has 16 amino acids. V lost 4 bases to trimming and J lost 4 bases; unmatched junction nucleotides: 12. Germline V gene lookup returns CDR1 SEHNR and CDR2 FQNEAQ (reference sequence). CDR3 sequence reads: CASSSGTDLFAYGYTF. CDR3 bases: TGTGCCAGCAGCTCCGGGACAGACTTATTTGCCTATGGCTACACCTTC.

This clone was seen only a few times. The CDR3: CASNPGDTANYGYTF. In DNA, the CDR3 is TGTGCCAGCAACCCTGGGGACACAGCTAACTATGGCTACACCTTC. The genes are TRBV2 and TRBJ1-2, with D perhaps TRBD1 (6 bases). V was shortened by 7 bases and J by 0 bases, with 15 bases between the two germline ends. Germline CDR1 and CDR2: SNHLY and FYNNEI. The length of the CDR3 is 15 residues. Variable domain in full (rest from reference TRBV2 and TRBJ1-2): EPEVTQTPSHQVTQMGQEVILRCVPISNHLYFYWYRQILGQKVEFLVSFYNNEISEKSEIFDDQFSVERPDGSNFTLKIRSTKLEDSAMYFCASNPGDTANYGYTFGSGTRLTVV.

The table lists this clone with a few counts. The chain uses TRBV3-1 (or the pseudogene TRBV3-2) and TRBJ2-7, with 11 bases that match TRBD2. V gave up 5 bases and J gave up 7 bases; unmatched junction bases: 10. This CDR3 region has 15 residues. Germline V gene data show CDR1 as LGHDT and CDR2 as YNNKEL (reference sequence). The CDR3 loop reads CASSLLLAGVGEQYF. The DNA of the CDR3 is TGTGCCAGCAGCTTACTACTAGCGGGAGTTGGGGAGCAGTACTTC.

This chain connects TRBV28 to TRBJ2-6; possible D gene TRBD2, 7 bases. Trimming removed 7 bases at V and 4 bases at J, with 26 bases between. The CDR3 consists of 19 residues. Germline lookup yields CDR1 MDHEN and CDR2 SYDVKM. The CDR3 loop reads CASNGGGTWGSAGANVLTF. The CDR3 DNA is TGTGCCAGCAATGGGGGGGGGACATGGGGTTCAGCCGGGGCCAACGTCCTGACTTTC.

V gene TRBV5-1 combines with J gene TRBJ2-1; 10 bases agree with TRBD2. Germline trimming cut 2 bases from V and 5 bases from J; bases unmatched to any gene: 4. Germline loops: CDR1 SGHRS, CDR2 YFSETQ. This CDR3 has 15 residues. The DNA of the CDR3 is TGCGCCAGCAGCTTTCTAGCGGGAGCCGACAATGAGCAGTTCTTC. This codes for CASSFLAGADNEQFF.

The rearrangement uses TRBV3-1 (or the pseudogene TRBV3-2) and TRBJ2-3; D possibly corresponds to TRBD2 (5 bases). Germline loops: CDR1 LGHDT, CDR2 YNNKEL (reference sequence). This CDR3 region has 13 residues. V was clipped by 3 bases and J by 7 bases, with 11 bases between them. The CDR3 loop is CASSQRSGNTQYF. As DNA, the CDR3 is TGTGCCAGCAGCCAGAGGTCGGGGAATACGCAGTATTTT.

The chain is built from TRBV10-1 and TRBJ2-3; TRBD2 agrees at 10 bases. The junction had 0 bases not matched to a gene; V was cut back by 2 bases and J by 1 base. Per the germline V gene, CDR1 is WNHNN and CDR2 is SYGVQD (reference sequence). This CDR3 has 15 amino acids. CDR3 DNA: TGCGCCAGCAGTGAGACTAGCGGGGGCACAGATACGCAGTATTTT. Amino acid sequence: CASSETSGGTDTQYF.

This clone was seen only a few times. V gene TRBV5-6 combines with J gene TRBJ2-7; 11 positions match TRBD2. The germline V gene encodes CDR1 SGHDT and CDR2 YYEEEE. The CDR3 spans 16 residues. The junction had 4 bases not matched to a gene; V was cut back by 0 bases and J by 2 bases. The CDR3 spells CASSLDGTSGTYEQYF. DNA for the CDR3: TGTGCCAGCAGCTTGGATGGGACTAGCGGTACCTACGAGCAGTACTTC.

J is TRBJ1-4 and V is TRBV19; possible D gene TRBD1, 6 bases. The CDR3 covers 13 residues. V was cut by 9 bases and J by 4 bases, with 12 bases left in between. Germline V gene data show CDR1 as LNHDA and CDR2 as SQIVND (reference sequence). The CDR3 DNA reads TGTGCCAGCCAAACAGGGCATAATGAAAAACTGTTTTTT. The encoded protein is CASQTGHNEKLFF. Together with reference TRBV19 and TRBJ1-4, the CDR3 gives the full variable domain: DGGITQSPKYLFRKEGQNVTLSCEQNLNHDAMYWYRQDPGQGLRLIYYSQIVNDFQKGDIAEGYSVSREKKESFPLTVTSAQKNPTAFYLCASQTGHNEKLFFGSGTQLSVL.

This clone was seen ten or more times. V is TRBV10-3 and J is TRBJ2-7; D possibly corresponds to TRBD2 (5 bases). V gave up 10 bases and J gave up 0 bases, with 19 bases separating them. The CDR3 consists of 15 residues. The germline CDR1 and CDR2 sequences are ENHRY and SYGVKD. CDR3 in amino acids: CATLKLDEYSYEQYF. DNA of the CDR3: TGTGCCACCTTAAAACTAGACGAGTACTCCTACGAGCAGTACTTC.

This clone appeared once. The V gene is TRBV28, the J gene TRBJ1-5; 7 bases map to TRBD1. V shed 2 bases, J shed 7 bases, and the junction held 5 bases outside the gene matches. Germline V lookup: CDR1 MDHEN, CDR2 SYDVKM. This CDR3 has 14 residues. CDR3 bases: TGTGCCAGCAGTTTAGACAGGGTAAGGCAGCCCCAGCATTTT. Translated, it gives CASSLDRVRQPQHF.

This clone has ten or more counts. This chain joins TRBV30 and TRBJ2-7; 8 nucleotides align to TRBD2. Per the germline V gene, CDR1 is GTSNPN and CDR2 is SVGIG (reference sequence). This CDR3 is 14 amino acids long. With V trimmed by 4 bases and J by 4 bases, 9 bases remained unmatched. The CDR3 region is CAWNSGTSTYEQYF. The CDR3, as DNA: TGTGCCTGGAACTCAGGGACTAGTACGTACGAGCAGTACTTC.

The chain couples TRBV11-2 to TRBJ2-5, with D possibly TRBD1 on 5 matching bases. Trimming took off 3 bases at V and 3 bases at J, with 11 bases between the two ends. This CDR3 is built from 14 residues. Germline assignment: CDR1 SGHAT and CDR2 FQNNGV. CDR3 in DNA: TGTGCCAGCAGCTTTGGACACGGAAAAGAGACCCAGTACTTC. Translation gives CASSFGHGKETQYF.

V gene TRBV6-5 combines with J gene TRBJ1-2, with TRBD1 as a possible D gene (5 bases). Per germline, CDR1 MNHEY and CDR2 SVGAGI. Between the trimmed V and J ends, which lost 6 bases and 1 base, there was a span of 15 bases. The length of the CDR3 is 15 residues. CDR3 region: CASSHQGGSNYGYTF. For the CDR3, the DNA is TGTGCCAGCAGCCACCAGGGCGGAAGTAACTATGGCTACACCTTC.

The CDR3, as DNA: TGTGCCTCCCAAAAGCGGGAGGAAAGGCATGAGCAGTTCTTC. Its translation is CASQKREERHEQFF. J is TRBJ2-1 and V is TRBV30; 9 positions agree with TRBD2. The CDR3 extends over 14 amino acids. V was clipped by 7 bases and J by 8 bases; unmatched bases: 12. Germline V lookup: CDR1 GTSNPN, CDR2 SVGIG (reference sequence).

The chain recombines TRBV5-1 with TRBJ2-1; 7 bases line up with TRBD2. Trimming cost V 5 bases and J 5 bases; bases outside gene matches: 4. Germline lookup yields CDR1 SGHRS and CDR2 YFSETQ. The CDR3 sequence is 13 residues long. CDR3 sequence reads: CASRDGGDNEQFF. Written as DNA, the CDR3 is TGCGCCAGCAGAGATGGGGGGGACAATGAGCAGTTCTTC. The whole variable domain, filled in from reference TRBV5-1 and TRBJ2-1, reads KAGVTQTPRYLIKTRGQQVTLSCSPISGHRSVSWYQQTPGQGLQFLFEYFSETQRNKGNFPGRFSGRQFSNSRSEMNVSTLELGDSALYLCASRDGGDNEQFFGPGTRLTVL.

This clone was detected only once. J is TRBJ1-2 and V is TRBV7-2, with TRBD1 as a possible D gene (5 bases). Germline CDR1 reads SGHTA; CDR2 reads FQGNSA. This CDR3 region has 15 residues. V was trimmed by 5 bases and J by 3 bases, leaving 16 bases between them. CDR3 nucleotides: TGTGCCAGCAGCAAGGAACAGGCCGCGTACTATGGCTACACCTTC. Its translation: CASSKEQAAYYGYTF.